Below, 10 T cell receptor beta chains from the same sample are listed, as sequenced in a study of tumor and adjacent non-tumor tissue in lung cancer. RNA was extracted from bulk tissue without any cell sorting. The normal lung tissue was taken more than 3 cm from the tumor edge. TCRbeta libraries were built with three rounds of nested PCR, modified from ARM-PCR. TCRdb fed the multiplex PCR reads into MiXCR, producing one record per CDR3 protein. This table has approximately 80,000 distinct CDR3 sequences, around 80% appearing once. What was sequenced was distant non-tumor lung tissue. These receptor sequences come from a man aged 60-69 years with non-small cell lung cancer.

Turning to this clonotype: The junction differs from germline at one of its ends, possibly a read error. The chain carries TRBV11-2 and TRBJ2-6, with TRBD2 matching over 11 bases. The CDR3 loop spans 18 amino acids. CDR1 SGHAT and CDR2 FQNNGV come from the germline V gene. The CDR3: CARSPTSGGVTGANILTF. The CDR3 DNA is TGTGCCAGAAGTCCAACTAGCGGGGGAGTCACTGGGGCCAACATCCTGACTTTC. Together with reference TRBV11-2 and TRBJ2-6, the CDR3 gives the full variable domain: EAGVAQSPRYKIIEKRQSVAFWCNPISGHATLYWYQQILGQGPKLLIQFQNNGVVDDSQLPKDRFSAERLKGVDSTLKIQPAKLEDSAVYLCARSPTSGGVTGANILTFGAGSRLTVL.

The V call is TRBV11-3, the J call TRBJ2-5, with D hard to call. Germline CDR1 SGHNT, CDR2 YENEEA. The CDR3 spans 12 residues. Trimming pared 3 bases from V and 3 bases from J, leaving 5 bases between. The CDR3 bases are TGTGCCAGCAGCTTTACCGAAGAGACCCAGTACTTC. Its translation: CASSFTEETQYF.

V gene TRBV28 combines with J gene TRBJ2-1; 11 nucleotides match TRBD2. Per germline, CDR1 MDHEN and CDR2 SYDVKM. Trimming removed 7 bases from V and 3 bases from J; junction bases left unmatched: 14. The CDR3 covers 18 residues. CDR3 sequence reads: CASNPLAGVFRGYNEQFF. In nucleotides, the CDR3 is TGTGCCAGCAACCCACTAGCGGGGGTATTCCGGGGCTACAATGAGCAGTTCTTC.

As regards this clonotype: The germline gene is not matched at one end of the junction; a read error may be the cause. The chain carries TRBV11-2 and TRBJ2-5; D gene uncertain. Germline V gene sequence: CDR1 SGHAT, CDR2 FQNNGV. This CDR3 comprises 13 residues. In DNA, the CDR3 is TGTGCCAGGAGTTCTAGTGGGGAAGAGACACAGTACTTC. This sequence encodes CARSSSGEETQYF.

V usage is TRBV14 and J usage is TRBJ2-5, with D perhaps TRBD1 (6 bases). CDR1 and CDR2 (germline): SGHDN, FVKESK. The V gene lost 4 bases and the J gene lost 5 bases, with 8 bases spanning the gap. The CDR3 runs to 12 residues. CDR3 sequence: CASSLQGETQYF. In DNA, the CDR3 is TGTGCCAGCAGCCTCCAGGGGGAGACCCAGTACTTC. Full variable domain (remainder filled in from reference TRBV14 and TRBJ2-5): EAGVTQFPSHSVIEKGQTVTLRCDPISGHDNLYWYRRVMGKEIKFLLHFVKESKQDESGMPNNRFLAERTGGTYSTLKVQPAELEDSGVYFCASSLQGETQYFGPGTRLLVL.

By proportion, this clonotype is medium-sized (0.01 to 0.1%). The chain employs TRBV6-5 and TRBJ1-2, with 7 bases that match TRBD1. The CDR3 spans 19 residues. The V gene end was trimmed by 0 bases and the J gene end by 4 bases; junction bases not matched to a gene: 17. The germline gives CDR1 MNHEY, CDR2 SVGAGI. CDR3 sequence: CASSYSYRFPGQSPYGYTF. DNA of the CDR3: TGTGCCAGCAGTTACTCGTACCGCTTTCCGGGACAGAGTCCCTATGGCTACACCTTC.

With regard to this clonotype: Because the CDR3 is missing its conserved closing phenylalanine or tryptophan, this is likely a read error. V usage is TRBV20-1 and J usage is TRBJ1-2; D gene ambiguous. Germline CDR1 and CDR2: DFQATT and SNEGSKA (reference sequence). With 1 base removed from V and 5 bases from J, the gap between germline ends came to 17 bases. The CDR3 is 15 amino acids. The CDR3 loop is CSARVRATVNYGYTL. The DNA for the CDR3 is TGCAGTGCTAGAGTTCGGGCGACGGTGAATTATGGCTACACCCTC.

About this clonotype: This may arise from a read error, as a much more abundant clone is one base away. V gene TRBV5-5 combines with J gene TRBJ2-1, with D tentatively TRBD1 (6 bases). Per germline, CDR1 SGHKS and CDR2 YYEKEE (reference sequence). Trimming stripped 6 bases from V and 0 bases from J, with 10 bases between. The CDR3 has 14 residues. CDR3 DNA sequence: TGTGCCAGCAACCGGGACAACTCCTACAATGAGCAGTTCTTC. It encodes CASNRDNSYNEQFF.

On this clonotype itself: Since the CDR3 does not end with the conserved phenylalanine or tryptophan, this likely comes from a read error. The chain is built from TRBV11-2 and TRBJ1-1; unclear D gene. With 2 bases removed from V and 3 bases from J, the gap between germline ends came to 13 bases. The CDR3 has 15 residues. Germline CDR1 reads SGHAT; CDR2 reads FQNNGV. In DNA form, the CDR3 reads TGTGCCAGCAGCTTATTGTCCCGGAGGGACACTGAAGCTTTCTAT. This sequence encodes CASSLLSRRDTEAFY.

Remarks on this clonotype: Since a much larger clone is just one base distant, this may be a read error. This chain connects TRBV30 to TRBJ2-3; a weak D match, TRBD2 (5 bases). The V gene lost 4 bases and the J gene lost 3 bases, with 17 bases spanning the gap. The length of the CDR3 is 15 residues. The germline gives CDR1 GTSNPN, CDR2 SVGIG (reference sequence). CDR3 sequence: CAWTGLASGTDTQYF. In DNA, the CDR3 is TGTGCCTGGACGGGCCTGGCGTCGGGAACAGATACGCAGTATTTT. Supplemented by reference TRBV30 and TRBJ2-3, the full variable domain reads SQTIHQWPATLVQPVGSPLSLECTVEGTSNPNLYWYRQAAGRGLQLLFYSVGIGQISSEVPQNLSASRPQDRQFILSSKKLLLSDSGFYLCAWTGLASGTDTQYFGPGTRLTVL.